This T cell receptor beta chain was retrieved from a study of cytomegalovirus exposure and HLA in healthy donors. PCR primers comprised 60 Vbeta and 13 Jbeta primers. Repertoires were generated with immunoSEQ multiplex PCR, while TCRdb's copy carries only in-frame clones and drops some. The sample lists some 180,000 clones; roughly 85% were seen once. Findings of the study overall: Many donors carried some public TCRs, although rarity characterized most TCR sequences. 87-base-pair reads could not separate some V segments, including TRBV6-2 and TRBV6-3. Association with HLA alleles at 0.05 false discovery rate was found for roughly 17,000 TCR beta sequences in a later analysis. A later analysis showed TCR association rates differing by HLA locus, peaking at DRB1 and lowest at HLA-C.

In regard to this clone: Its antigen remains unidentified.

J was trimmed by 5 bases and V by 5 bases; bases with no gene match: 8. The CDR3 covers 14 residues. Germline CDR1 and CDR2: MNHEY and SVGAGI. The chain is built from TRBV6-5 and TRBJ1-1; 7 bases are shared with TRBD1. Sequenced: PBMCs. The source is a woman aged 30 to 39 in good health and CMV-seropositive. CDR3 region: CASSPTGARTEAFF. The CDR3, as DNA: TGTGCCAGCAGTCCCACAGGGGCCAGGACTGAAGCTTTCTTT.